This is a list of T cell receptor beta chains from one sample in a study of post-analysis software for immune sequencing data. A single record per CDR3 protein comes from TCRdb applying MiXCR to the PCR reads. The sample gives more than 500,000 distinct CDR3 sequences, 30% to 40% of which show up once; 4.5% to 7.5% is in the top ten. Sequenced input: blood. The source is a girl younger than 18 with multiple sclerosis. Both conserved end residues are part of each CDR3. The D gene is left open where the match is weak. The listing skips clone size in some rows; elsewhere it reads once, few, many or a size class.

cdr3_aa cdr3_nt d_call j_call clone_size v_call
CASSEPYEQYF TGTGCCAGCAGTGAGCCATACGAGCAGTACTTC NA TRBJ2-7 NA TRBV6-4
CSAPGKGAGTEAFF TGCAGCGCCCCGGGCAAGGGCGCGGGCACTGAAGCTTTCTTT NA TRBJ1-1 NA TRBV29-1
CASSSFRTGHGLGQPQHF TGTGCCAGCAGTTCCTTCCGGACAGGGCACGGCCTTGGGCAGCCCCAGCATTTT TRBD1 TRBJ1-5 NA TRBV12-3/TRBV12-4
CASSYRPAGSRTDTQYF TGTGCCAGCAGTTACCGCCCAGCGGGGTCCCGCACAGATACGCAGTATTTT TRBD2 TRBJ2-3 few TRBV6-6
CASSQRQGFNTEAFF TGTGCCAGCAGCCAGAGACAGGGTTTTAACACTGAAGCTTTCTTT TRBD1 TRBJ1-1 once TRBV14
CSARGGGNEQYF TGCAGCGCCCGTGGGGGGGGTAACGAGCAGTACTTC TRBD2 TRBJ2-7 many TRBV29-1
CASSDRTGRYYEQYF TGCGCCAGCAGCGACCGGACAGGGAGGTACTACGAGCAGTACTTC TRBD1 TRBJ2-7 few TRBV5-1
CSVVSRLGDTQYF TGCAGCGTTGTGAGCCGGCTAGGAGATACGCAGTATTTT NA TRBJ2-3 many TRBV29-1
CASSRTKLGTGHYNEQFF TGTGCCAGCAGCAGAACCAAGCTCGGGACAGGGCACTACAATGAGCAGTTCTTC TRBD1 TRBJ2-1 NA TRBV5-5
CASGRGTLWDEQFF TGTGCTAGTGGCCGCGGGACCTTGTGGGATGAGCAGTTCTTC NA TRBJ2-1 NA TRBV12-5
CASSSEIGTQYF TGCGCCAGCAGTTCCGAAATTGGGACCCAGTACTTC NA TRBJ2-5 NA TRBV5-1